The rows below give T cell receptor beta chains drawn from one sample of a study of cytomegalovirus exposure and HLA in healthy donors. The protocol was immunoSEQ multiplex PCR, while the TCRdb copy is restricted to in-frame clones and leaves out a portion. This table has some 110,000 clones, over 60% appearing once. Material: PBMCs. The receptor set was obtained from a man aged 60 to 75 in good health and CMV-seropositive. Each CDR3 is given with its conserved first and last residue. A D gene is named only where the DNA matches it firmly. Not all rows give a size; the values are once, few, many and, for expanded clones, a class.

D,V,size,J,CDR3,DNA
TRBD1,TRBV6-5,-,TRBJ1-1,CASSYRVAGGFTEAFF,TGTGCCAGCAGTTACCGGGTGGCAGGGGGCTTCACTGAAGCTTTCTTT
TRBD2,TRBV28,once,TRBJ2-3,CASSFRAGGGTDTQYF,TGTGCCAGCAGTTTTAGGGCGGGAGGGGGCACAGATACGCAGTATTTT
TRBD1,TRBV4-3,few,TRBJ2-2,CASSQPRTGVKTGELFF,TGCGCCAGCAGCCAACCTAGGACAGGGGTTAAGACCGGGGAGCTGTTTTTT
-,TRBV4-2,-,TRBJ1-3,CASSYSTDSSGNTIYF,TGTGCCAGCAGCTACTCGACAGATTCCTCTGGAAACACCATATATTTT
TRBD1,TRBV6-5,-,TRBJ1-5,CASSLDREGGQPQHF,TGTGCCAGCAGTCTGGACAGGGAAGGAGGACAGCCCCAGCATTTT
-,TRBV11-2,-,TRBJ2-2,CASSLSGPNTGELFF,TGTGCCAGCAGCTTAAGTGGCCCGAACACCGGGGAGCTGTTTTTT
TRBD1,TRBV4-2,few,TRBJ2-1,CASSQAQGANYNEQFF,TGTGCCAGCAGCCAAGCTCAGGGGGCCAACTACAATGAGCAGTTCTTC
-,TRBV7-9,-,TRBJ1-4,CASSLLRVQDEKLFF,TGTGCCAGCAGCCTCCTCAGGGTTCAGGATGAAAAACTGTTTTTT
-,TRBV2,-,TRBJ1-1,CASSEGLWTAEAFF,TGTGCCAGCAGTGAGGGACTATGGACAGCTGAAGCTTTCTTT
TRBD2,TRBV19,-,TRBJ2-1,CASSAPGLAGGYNEQFF,TGTGCCAGTAGTGCGCCGGGACTAGCGGGGGGATACAATGAGCAGTTCTTC
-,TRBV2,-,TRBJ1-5,CASSGTRGYQPQHF,TGTGCCAGCAGTGGGACCAGGGGCTATCAGCCCCAGCATTTT
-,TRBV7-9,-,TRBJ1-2,CASRATGIYGGYTF,TGTGCCAGCAGGGCTACAGGGATCTATGGCGGCTACACCTTC
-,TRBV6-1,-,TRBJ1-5,CASSVGGAENQPQHF,TGTGCCAGCAGTGTGGGGGGGGCAGAGAATCAGCCCCAGCATTTT
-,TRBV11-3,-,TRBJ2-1,CASSFPGVNEQFF,TGTGCCAGCAGCTTCCCAGGGGTCAATGAGCAGTTCTTC
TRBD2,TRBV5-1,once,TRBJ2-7,CASSLVPGGLDEQYF,TGCGCCAGCAGCTTGGTTCCGGGGGGACTCGACGAGCAGTACTTC
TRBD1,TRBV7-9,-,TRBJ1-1,CASSLGRGVVAFF,TGTGCCAGCAGCTTAGGCAGGGGGGTCGTCGCTTTCTTT
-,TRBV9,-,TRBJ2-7,CASSSSGGLYEQYF,-
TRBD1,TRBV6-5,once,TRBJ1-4,CASSRQGTNEKLFF,TGTGCCAGCAGTCGACAGGGAACTAATGAAAAACTGTTTTTT
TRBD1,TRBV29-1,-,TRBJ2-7,CSVEDLTGAHEQYF,TGCAGCGTTGAAGATCTGACAGGGGCCCACGAGCAGTACTTC
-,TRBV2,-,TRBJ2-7,CATITLQGRVVGEQYF,TGTGCCACCATAACCCTTCAGGGCAGGGTGGTGGGCGAGCAGTACTTC